Here is one T cell receptor (beta chain) with its context. In the original analysis: Amplified reference gene primers provided the basis for estimating nucleated cell counts. Some clones are missing from TCRdb's copy, which holds only in-frame ones; the method was immunoSEQ multiplex PCR. The DNA gave D and trimming, while V, J and clone size come from that table. The profile shows 100,000 or so clones, about 76% of them singletons. This sample is part of a study of blood T cell repertoires in COVID-19. Study-wide background: Collection of acute and convalescent COVID-19 samples took place in the United States, Italy and Spain. In each case, the material was cDNA or gDNA derived from T cells, B-cell-depleted T cells, or PBMCs.

This CDR3 has 16 residues. From germline, CDR1 is MDHEN and CDR2 SYDVKM. Trimming removed 5 bases at V and 3 bases at J, with 20 bases between. The chain recombines TRBV28 with TRBJ2-7, with D perhaps matching TRBD2 (6 bases). The sequencing input was peripheral blood. This clonotype was obtained from a human donor in a cohort sampled during active COVID-19. CDR3 coding DNA: TGTGCCAGCAGTCCATTCGGCGGGGCCCGATTCTACGAGCAGTACTTC. Amino acid sequence: CASSPFGGARFYEQYF.